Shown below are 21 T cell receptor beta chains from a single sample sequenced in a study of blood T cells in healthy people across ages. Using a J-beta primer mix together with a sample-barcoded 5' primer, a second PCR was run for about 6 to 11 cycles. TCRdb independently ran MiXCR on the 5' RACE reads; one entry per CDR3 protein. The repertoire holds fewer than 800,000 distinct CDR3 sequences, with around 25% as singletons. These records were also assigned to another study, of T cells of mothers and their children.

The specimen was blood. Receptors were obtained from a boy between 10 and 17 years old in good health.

CDR3: CASSYEAESDTQYF. The CDR3 DNA reads as TGTGCCAGCAGTTACGAGGCGGAGTCAGATACGCAGTATTTT. J is TRBJ2-3 and V is TRBV6-6, with D unclear. There are 14 residues in the CDR3. V dropped 2 bases and J dropped 4 bases, with 10 bases sitting between them. CDR1 MNHNY and CDR2 SVGAGI come from the germline V gene (reference sequence).

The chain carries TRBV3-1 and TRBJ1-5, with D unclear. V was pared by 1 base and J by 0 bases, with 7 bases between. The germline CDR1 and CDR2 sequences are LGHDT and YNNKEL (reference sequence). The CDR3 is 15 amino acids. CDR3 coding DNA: TGTGCCAGCAGCCAAGGAGTACTTAGCAATCAGCCCCAGCATTTT. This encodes CASSQGVLSNQPQHF.

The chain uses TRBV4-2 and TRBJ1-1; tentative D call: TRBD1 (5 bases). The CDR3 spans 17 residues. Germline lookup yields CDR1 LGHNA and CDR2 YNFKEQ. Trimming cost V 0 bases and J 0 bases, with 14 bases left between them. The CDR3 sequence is CASSQDYPTVMNTEAFF. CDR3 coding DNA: TGTGCCAGCAGCCAAGACTATCCGACAGTCATGAACACTGAAGCTTTCTTT.

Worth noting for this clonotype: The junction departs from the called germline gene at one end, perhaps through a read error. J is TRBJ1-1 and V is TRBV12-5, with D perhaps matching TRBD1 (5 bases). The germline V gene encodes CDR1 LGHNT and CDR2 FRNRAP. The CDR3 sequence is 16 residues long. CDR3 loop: CASGFGAGHKNTEAFF. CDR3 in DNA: TGTGCTAGCGGTTTCGGCGCAGGGCATAAGAACACTGAAGCTTTCTTT.

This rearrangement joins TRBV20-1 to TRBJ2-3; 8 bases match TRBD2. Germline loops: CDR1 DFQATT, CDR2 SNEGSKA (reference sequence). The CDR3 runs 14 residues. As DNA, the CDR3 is TGCAGCACTTCGGGGGGGGGCGGCACAGATACGCAGTATTTT. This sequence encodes CSTSGGGGTDTQYF.

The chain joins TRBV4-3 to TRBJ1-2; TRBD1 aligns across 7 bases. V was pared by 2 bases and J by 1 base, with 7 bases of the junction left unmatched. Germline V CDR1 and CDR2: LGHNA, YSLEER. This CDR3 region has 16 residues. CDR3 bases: TGCGCCAGCAGCCAACAAACAGGGGTCCGTAACTATGGCTACACCTTC. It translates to CASSQQTGVRNYGYTF.

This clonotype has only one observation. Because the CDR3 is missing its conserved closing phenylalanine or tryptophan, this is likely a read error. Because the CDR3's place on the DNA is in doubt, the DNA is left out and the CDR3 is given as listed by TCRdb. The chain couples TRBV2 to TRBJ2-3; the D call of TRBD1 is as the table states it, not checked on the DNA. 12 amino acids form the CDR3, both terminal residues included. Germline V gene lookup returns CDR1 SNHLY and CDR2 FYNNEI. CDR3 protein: CASSEGARSKYL.

The CDR3 region has the DNA TGTGCCAGCAGCTTAGAGCCGACAGGGAGTCCCTACAATGAGCAGTTCTTC. Translated: CASSLEPTGSPYNEQFF. V gene TRBV13 combines with J gene TRBJ2-1; 7 nucleotides match TRBD1. The ends lost 1 base at V and 2 bases at J; junction bases unmatched: 8. The CDR3 runs to 17 residues. Germline lookup yields CDR1 PRHDT and CDR2 FYEKMQ (reference sequence).

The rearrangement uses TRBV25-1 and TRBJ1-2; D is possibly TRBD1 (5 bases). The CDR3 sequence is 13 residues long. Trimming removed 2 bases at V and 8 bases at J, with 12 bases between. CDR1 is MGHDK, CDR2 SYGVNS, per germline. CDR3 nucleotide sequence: TGTGCCAGCAGTGAAGGGCGGGGGGGAGGCTACACCTTC. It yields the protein CASSEGRGGGYTF.

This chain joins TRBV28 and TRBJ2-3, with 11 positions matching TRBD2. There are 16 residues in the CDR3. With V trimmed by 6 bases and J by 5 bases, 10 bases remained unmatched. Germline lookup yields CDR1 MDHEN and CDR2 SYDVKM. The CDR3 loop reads CASSYPLAGGKDTQYF. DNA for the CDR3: TGTGCCAGCAGCTACCCCCTAGCGGGAGGTAAAGATACGCAGTATTTT.

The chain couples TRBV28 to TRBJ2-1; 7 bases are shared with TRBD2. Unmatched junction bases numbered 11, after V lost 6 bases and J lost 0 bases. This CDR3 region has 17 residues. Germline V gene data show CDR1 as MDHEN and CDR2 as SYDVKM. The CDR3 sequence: CASSLLTSRLSYNEQFF. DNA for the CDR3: TGTGCCAGCAGCCTCTTGACTAGCCGACTCTCCTACAATGAGCAGTTCTTC.

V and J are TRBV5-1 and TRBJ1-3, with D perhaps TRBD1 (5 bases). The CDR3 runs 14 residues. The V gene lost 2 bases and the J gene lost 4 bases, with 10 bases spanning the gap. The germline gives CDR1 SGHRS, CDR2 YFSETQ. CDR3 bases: TGCGCCAGCAGCTTCGGGACGGTCGGAAACACCATATATTTT. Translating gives CASSFGTVGNTIYF.

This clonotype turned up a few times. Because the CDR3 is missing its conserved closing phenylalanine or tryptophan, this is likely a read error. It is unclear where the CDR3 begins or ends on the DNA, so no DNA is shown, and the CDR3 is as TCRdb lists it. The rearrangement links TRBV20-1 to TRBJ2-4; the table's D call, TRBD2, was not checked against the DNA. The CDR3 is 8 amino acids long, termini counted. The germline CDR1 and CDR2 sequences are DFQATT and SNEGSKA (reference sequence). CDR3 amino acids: CSARDPRA.

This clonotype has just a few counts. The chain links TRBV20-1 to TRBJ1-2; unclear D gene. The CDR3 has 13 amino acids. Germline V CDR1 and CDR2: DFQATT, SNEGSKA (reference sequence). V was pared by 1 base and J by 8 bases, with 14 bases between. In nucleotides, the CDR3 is TGCAGTGCTAGAGGTGGACGGTGGATAGGCTACACCTTC. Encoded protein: CSARGGRWIGYTF.

The CDR3 region has the DNA TGTGCCAGCTTCTCCGGGACAGGGAAGGACAATGAGCAGTTCTTC. Protein sequence: CASFSGTGKDNEQFF. This sequence joins TRBV10-3 and TRBJ2-5, with TRBD1 matching 9 bases. TRBJ2-1 matches the DNA end more closely, so the J call is doubtful. The CDR3 runs 15 residues. CDR1 is ENHRY and CDR2 is SYGVKD in the germline V gene.

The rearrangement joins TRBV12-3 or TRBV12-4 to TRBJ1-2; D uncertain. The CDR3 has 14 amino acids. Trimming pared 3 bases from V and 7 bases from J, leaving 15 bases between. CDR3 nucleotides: TGTGCCAGCAGTTTTGGTCTACAGTCAGGTGGCTACACCTTC. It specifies CASSFGLQSGGYTF.

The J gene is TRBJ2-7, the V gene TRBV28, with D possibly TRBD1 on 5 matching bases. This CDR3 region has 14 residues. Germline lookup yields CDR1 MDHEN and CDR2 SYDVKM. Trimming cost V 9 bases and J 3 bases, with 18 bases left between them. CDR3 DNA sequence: TGTGCCAGTAGTCCCTACCGACAGATCTACGAGCAGTACTTC. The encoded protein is CASSPYRQIYEQYF. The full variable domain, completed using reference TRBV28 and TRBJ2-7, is DVKVTQSSRYLVKRTGEKVFLECVQDMDHENMFWYRQDPGLGLRLIYFSYDVKMKEKGDIPEGYSVSREKKERFSLILESASTNQTSMYLCASSPYRQIYEQYFGPGTRLTVT.

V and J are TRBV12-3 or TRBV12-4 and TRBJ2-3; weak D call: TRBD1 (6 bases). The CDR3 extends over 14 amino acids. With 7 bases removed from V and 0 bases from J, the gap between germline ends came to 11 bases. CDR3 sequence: CASIDDRSTDTQYF. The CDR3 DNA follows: TGTGCCAGCATCGATGACAGGAGCACAGATACGCAGTATTTT.

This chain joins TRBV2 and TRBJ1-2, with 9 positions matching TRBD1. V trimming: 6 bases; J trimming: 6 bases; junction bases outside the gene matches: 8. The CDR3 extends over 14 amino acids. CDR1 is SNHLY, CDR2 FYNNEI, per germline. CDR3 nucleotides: TGTGCCAGCAGGCCCGGGACAGGGCGGGATGGCTACACCTTC. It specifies CASRPGTGRDGYTF.

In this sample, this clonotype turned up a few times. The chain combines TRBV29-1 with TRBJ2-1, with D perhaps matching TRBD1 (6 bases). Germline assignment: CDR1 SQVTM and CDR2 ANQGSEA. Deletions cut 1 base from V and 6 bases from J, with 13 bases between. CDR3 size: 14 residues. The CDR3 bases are TGCAGCGTTGAAGGTCCGGGACACCCCAATGAGCAGTTCTTC. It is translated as CSVEGPGHPNEQFF.

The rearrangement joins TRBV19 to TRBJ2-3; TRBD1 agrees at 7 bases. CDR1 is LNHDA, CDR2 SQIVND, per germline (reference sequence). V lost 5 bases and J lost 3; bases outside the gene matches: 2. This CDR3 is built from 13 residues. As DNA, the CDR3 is TGTGCCAGTAGTGACAGGGCAACAGATACGCAGTATTTT. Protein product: CASSDRATDTQYF. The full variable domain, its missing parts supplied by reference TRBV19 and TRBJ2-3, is DGGITQSPKYLFRKEGQNVTLSCEQNLNHDAMYWYRQDPGQGLRLIYYSQIVNDFQKGDIAEGYSVSREKKESFPLTVTSAQKNPTAFYLCASSDRATDTQYFGPGTRLTVL.